This TCR beta chain was captured by sequencing in a study of T cell responses to AZD1222 COVID-19 vaccine. Study in general: Pooling covered second doses at about 4 or about 12 weeks. Broader study findings: Spike-specific TCR depth and breadth grew after two AZD1222 doses. After the peak T cell response, and only then, were repertoires sampled. Mostly white British, mostly female donors; authors suggested clonal diversity may be underestimated.

Measured with immunoSEQ multiplex PCR; TCRdb has only the in-frame clones, and not every one. The data show about 93,000 clones, 80% to 90% seen once. In regard to this clone: The antigen is undetermined.

The CDR3 loop spans 15 amino acids. V was clipped by 2 bases and J by 7 bases; unmatched bases: 5. Germline loops: CDR1 SNHLY, CDR2 FYNNEI. The chain uses TRBV2 and TRBJ1-6; 7 bases are shared with TRBD1. This TCR came from an adult in good health. The material was peripheral blood, obtained on day 0 of AZD1222 vaccination. The CDR3 reads CASSESGQPNSPLHF. DNA for the CDR3: TGTGCCAGCAGTGAATCGGGACAGCCCAATTCACCCCTCCACTTT.